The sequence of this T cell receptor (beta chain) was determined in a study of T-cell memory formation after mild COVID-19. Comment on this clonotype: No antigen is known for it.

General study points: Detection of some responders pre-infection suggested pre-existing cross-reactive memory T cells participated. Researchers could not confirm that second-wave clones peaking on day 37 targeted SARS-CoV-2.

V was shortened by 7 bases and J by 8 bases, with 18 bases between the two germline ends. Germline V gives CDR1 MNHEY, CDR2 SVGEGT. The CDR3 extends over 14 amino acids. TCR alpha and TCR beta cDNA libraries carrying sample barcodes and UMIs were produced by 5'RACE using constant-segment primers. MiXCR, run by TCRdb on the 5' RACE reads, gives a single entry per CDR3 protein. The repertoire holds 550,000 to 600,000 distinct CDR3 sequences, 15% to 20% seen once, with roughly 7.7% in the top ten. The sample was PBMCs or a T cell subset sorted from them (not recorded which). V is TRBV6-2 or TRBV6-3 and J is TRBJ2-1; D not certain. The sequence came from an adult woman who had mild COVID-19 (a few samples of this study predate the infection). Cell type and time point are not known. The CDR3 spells CASTIRNRVHEQFF. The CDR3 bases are TGTGCCAGCACAATCCGGAATAGGGTCCATGAGCAGTTCTTC.